At least ten counts were recorded for the clone carrying this T cell receptor beta chain. The antigen is unknown. The gene names here belong to mouse. The sequence runs out 4 residues before the end of the CDR3; the remainder is reconstructed from the germline J gene. Sorting relied on CD4, CD8alpha, NKG2D, NKG2ACE and other markers applied to pooled cutaneous lymph node cells. This record belongs to a study of CD8+ T cells in alopecia areata. About the research overall: Graft recipients were approximately 6-10-week-old female C3H/HeJ mice, and donor skin originated from approximately 6-13-month-old C3H/HeJ mice with spontaneous alopecia. Study-wide points: Normal scalp had lower clonality than lesional scalp, with alopecia totalis/universalis lesions showing this most strongly. Against the mouse data, patients shared TCRs less clearly, possibly for HLA reasons. In scalp samples, resident alphabeta T cells of normal skin are also sequenced.

In each case, RNA was isolated and then reverse transcribed into cDNA as the sequencing template. TCRdb keeps only in-frame clones here, not all; method: immunoSEQ multiplex PCR. Listed here are around 20,000 clones without any singletons, the top ten holding roughly 29%. Germline CDR1 is NNHDY and CDR2 is SYVADS. This CDR3 comprises 15 residues. With V trimmed by 1 base and J by 0 bases, 2 bases remained unmatched. The chain employs TRBV13-3 and TRBJ2-3; 7 bases fit TRBD1. The sequence was obtained from a C3H/HeJ mouse with alopecia areata. The strain's MHC: H2-k. The sample taken for sequencing was CD8+ T cells sorted from a lymph node. This CDR3 reads CASSDWTGSAETLYF. The CDR3 DNA, read in part, is TGTGCCAGCAGTGATTGGACAGGTAGTGCAGAA.